These 19 T cell receptor beta chains originate from one sample sequenced in a study of post-analysis software for immune sequencing data. Findings and caveats of the study: With TRBV5-6, TRBV5-1 and TRBV20-1 included, about five TRBV segments were more frequent in patients than in controls.

The library was made from cDNA and included unique molecular identifiers. Each CDR3 protein gets one entry after TCRdb re-called the PCR reads with MiXCR. Of about 430,000 distinct CDR3 sequences listed, less than 40% are singletons. No antigen has been assigned to these receptors. Sequenced material: blood. The receptors derive from a girl aged 2 to 9 with multiple sclerosis.

This chain uses TRBV7-3 with TRBJ1-1, with D possibly matching TRBD1 (5 bases). V lost 4 bases, J lost 2 bases, and 14 bases lay in between. There are 15 residues in the CDR3. Germline CDR1 and CDR2: SGHTA and FQGTGA. CDR3 DNA sequence: TGTGCCAGCAGCTCCTCTGGACAAGGAAACACTGAAGCTTTCTTT. Protein product: CASSSSGQGNTEAFF.

The V call is TRBV20-1, the J call TRBJ1-4; D may be TRBD1 (5 bases). V was pared by 6 bases and J by 8 bases, with 16 bases between. There are 13 residues in the CDR3. Germline values: CDR1 DFQATT, CDR2 SNEGSKA (reference sequence). The CDR3 sequence: CSAPGTTFEKLFF. DNA for the CDR3: TGCAGTGCCCCCGGGACCACTTTCGAAAAACTGTTTTTT.

V is TRBV9 and J is TRBJ2-6, with D unresolved. Between the trimmed V and J ends, which lost 0 bases and 2 bases, there was a span of 6 bases. The CDR3 is 15 residues long. Germline V CDR1 and CDR2: SGDLS, YYNGEE. The CDR3 bases are TGTGCCAGCAGCGTAGACGGTGCTGGGGCCAACGTCCTGACTTTC. Translating it yields CASSVDGAGANVLTF.

V gene TRBV29-1 combines with J gene TRBJ1-4; 10 nucleotides agree with TRBD1. Germline CDR1 SQVTM, CDR2 ANQGSEA. V dropped 4 bases and J dropped 6; count of bases not matched to a gene: 5. The CDR3 consists of 14 residues. CDR3 region: CSVAQGTGDEKLFF. DNA for the CDR3: TGCAGCGTTGCGCAGGGGACAGGGGATGAAAAACTGTTTTTT.

This clonotype was seen at least ten times. J is TRBJ2-1 and V is TRBV18, with 9 positions matching TRBD2. CDR1 is KGHSH, CDR2 LQKENI, per germline. V lost 0 bases, J lost 2 bases, and 5 bases stayed unmatched. The CDR3 totals 17 residues. The CDR3 region has the DNA TGTGCCAGCTCACCACCGGGTAGCGGGGGAGCCTACAATGAGCAGTTCTTC. Residues: CASSPPGSGGAYNEQFF. Filled out from reference TRBV18 and TRBJ2-1, the complete variable domain reads NAGVMQNPRHLVRRRGQEARLRCSPMKGHSHVYWYRQLPEEGLKFMVYLQKENIIDESGMPKERFSAEFPKEGPSILRIQQVVRGDSAAYFCASSPPGSGGAYNEQFFGPGTRLTVL.

The V call is TRBV28, the J call TRBJ2-7, with a tentative D call TRBD1 (6 bases). Trimming took off 6 bases at V and 1 base at J, with 10 bases between the two ends. The length of the CDR3 is 13 residues. Germline values: CDR1 MDHEN, CDR2 SYDVKM. As DNA, the CDR3 is TGTGCCAGCAGGGTACAGGGTTCCTACGAGCAGTACTTC. This encodes CASRVQGSYEQYF.

This chain links TRBV4-3 with TRBJ2-3; D is uncertain. The germline V gene encodes CDR1 LGHNA and CDR2 YSLEER. V lost 0 bases to trimming and J lost 6 bases, with 10 bases between them. CDR3 length: 14 amino acids. CDR3 sequence reads: CASSQDGSVDTQYF. The CDR3 bases are TGCGCCAGCAGCCAAGATGGTTCTGTGGATACGCAGTATTTT.

J is TRBJ1-1 and V is TRBV18; 9 bases map to TRBD1. With 1 base clipped from V and 3 bases from J, the junction kept 6 bases outside the gene matches. The germline V gene has CDR1 KGHSH and CDR2 LQKENI. The length of the CDR3 is 16 residues. CDR3 nucleotide sequence: TGTGCCAGCTCACCACTGGGACAGGGAAGTTACACTGAAGCTTTCTTT. This gives the protein CASSPLGQGSYTEAFF.

The sample holds a few counts of this clonotype. The V and J genes are TRBV28 and TRBJ1-2; D remains unclear. The CDR3 sequence is 13 residues long. Trimming took off 6 bases at V and 4 bases at J, with 12 bases between the two ends. Germline CDR1 is MDHEN and CDR2 is SYDVKM. In DNA form, the CDR3 reads TGTGCCAGCAGGACCGGACGGGGCTATGGCTACACCTTC. Translated: CASRTGRGYGYTF.

This clonotype has a handful of counts. CDR3 sequence: CASSLVRGRTEAFF. The CDR3 DNA is TGTGCCAGCAGCTTAGTCAGGGGGCGGACTGAAGCTTTCTTT. The V and J genes are TRBV7-8 and TRBJ1-1, with 8 bases identical to TRBD1. Germline CDR1 is SGHVS and CDR2 is FQNEAQ. The V gene end was trimmed by 1 base and the J gene end by 5 bases; junction bases not matched to a gene: 3. The CDR3 has 14 residues.

This clonotype was found a few times. The J gene is TRBJ1-5, the V gene TRBV20-1; 7 positions match TRBD1. Germline trimming cut 6 bases from V and 2 bases from J; bases unmatched to any gene: 7. Germline CDR1 DFQATT, CDR2 SNEGSKA (reference sequence). The CDR3 sequence is 14 residues long. The CDR3, as DNA: TGCAGTGCGACGACTACAGGGGGCAATCAGCCCCAGCATTTT. It yields the protein CSATTTGGNQPQHF.

The chain links TRBV7-8 to TRBJ2-7, with unresolved D. From germline, CDR1 is SGHVS and CDR2 FQNEAQ. This CDR3 region has 16 residues. The germline V and J ends were trimmed by 1 base and 7 bases, with 20 bases remaining between them. CDR3 amino acids: CASSLEGSRWMFEQYF. CDR3 bases: TGTGCCAGCAGCTTAGAGGGTAGCCGTTGGATGTTTGAGCAGTACTTC.

The V call is TRBV28, the J call TRBJ2-3; D not resolved. V was pared by 5 bases and J by 0 bases, with 15 bases between. The CDR3 spans 16 residues. Germline CDR1 MDHEN, CDR2 SYDVKM. CDR3 in amino acids: CASSIQGSSSTDTQYF. The CDR3 coding sequence is TGTGCCAGCAGTATTCAAGGGTCCTCTAGCACAGATACGCAGTATTTT.

Only a few counts were recorded for this clonotype. The chain has TRBV6-4 and TRBJ2-2; TRBD1 or TRBD2 may be the D gene (5 bases each). Deletions cut 7 bases from V and 5 bases from J, with 11 bases between. The CDR3 has 13 amino acids. Germline values: CDR1 MRHNA, CDR2 SNTAGT. Here the CDR3 reads CASKEGLTGELFF. DNA of the CDR3: TGTGCCAGCAAAGAGGGGCTTACCGGGGAGCTGTTTTTT.

The rearrangement links TRBV4-1 to TRBJ2-2; TRBD2 is a possible D gene (5 bases). This CDR3 is built from 15 residues. The V gene lost 4 bases and the J gene lost 3 bases, with 12 bases spanning the gap. Germline CDR1 MGHRA, CDR2 YSYEKL. CDR3 loop: CASSPEGVDTGELFF. As DNA, the CDR3 is TGCGCCAGCAGCCCCGAGGGAGTTGACACCGGGGAGCTGTTTTTT.

The chain combines TRBV6-2 or TRBV6-3 with TRBJ2-7; D is possibly TRBD2 (6 bases). Trimming cost V 8 bases and J 1 base, with 15 bases left between them. CDR1 MNHEY and CDR2 SVGEGT come from the germline V gene. CDR3 length equals 14 residues. CDR3 coding DNA: TGTGCCAGCGTCGGCAGGGAGGAGTCCTACGAGCAGTACTTC. This sequence encodes CASVGREESYEQYF.

This rearrangement joins TRBV9 to TRBJ2-3, with 8 bases aligning to TRBD1. This CDR3 spans 17 amino acids. V dropped 5 bases and J dropped 6; count of bases not matched to a gene: 17. The germline V gene encodes CDR1 SGDLS and CDR2 YYNGEE. As DNA, the CDR3 is TGTGCCAGCAGTGCCCAGGAGGTGGGCAGGGGGCCGGATACGCAGTATTTT. It encodes CASSAQEVGRGPDTQYF.

J is TRBJ2-1 and V is TRBV20-1; D possibly matches TRBD1 or TRBD2 (5 bases each). The CDR3 contains 15 residues. Trimming pared 5 bases from V and 8 bases from J, leaving 22 bases between. Germline V gene data show CDR1 as DFQATT and CDR2 as SNEGSKA (reference sequence). The CDR3 sequence is CSALAGTRVHHEQFF. In nucleotides, the CDR3 is TGCAGTGCTTTAGCCGGGACCCGGGTTCATCATGAGCAGTTCTTC.

The chain has TRBV20-1 and TRBJ1-3, with TRBD1 as a possible D gene (6 bases). The CDR3 loop spans 13 amino acids. Germline CDR1 reads DFQATT; CDR2 reads SNEGSKA (reference sequence). Trimming removed 6 bases from V and 2 bases from J, with 11 bases in between. CDR3 nucleotides: TGCAGTGCATTTACAGGGCCTGGAAACACCATATATTTT. This codes for CSAFTGPGNTIYF.